The 28 T cell receptor beta chains below come from one sample, sequenced in a study of blood T cell repertoires in COVID-19. The repertoire was sequenced with immunoSEQ multiplex PCR; TCRdb's copy has only in-frame clones and lacks some. The profile shows about 73,000 clones, 82% of them singletons. Sequencing was done on a sample of peripheral blood. These TCRs come from a woman aged 55-70 years with acute or convalescent COVID-19.

The rearrangement joins TRBV7-9 to TRBJ1-6; D is uncertain. This CDR3 region has 11 residues. Germline-derived CDR1 and CDR2 are SEHNR and FQNEAQ (reference sequence). V dropped 4 bases and J dropped 12 bases, with 7 bases sitting between them. CDR3 residues: CASSSGGPLHF. Here the CDR3 DNA reads TGTGCCAGCAGCTCGGGAGGACCCCTCCACTTT.

The J gene is TRBJ2-7, the V gene TRBV5-1, with a tentative D call TRBD2 (5 bases). The CDR3 is 14 amino acids. The V gene lost 5 bases and the J gene lost 1 base, with 13 bases spanning the gap. Germline CDR1 SGHRS, CDR2 YFSETQ. Here the CDR3 reads CASRLIATSYEQYF. The CDR3 nucleotides are TGCGCCAGCAGGTTAATAGCGACATCCTACGAGCAGTACTTC. Filled out from reference TRBV5-1 and TRBJ2-7, the complete variable domain reads KAGVTQTPRYLIKTRGQQVTLSCSPISGHRSVSWYQQTPGQGLQFLFEYFSETQRNKGNFPGRFSGRQFSNSRSEMNVSTLELGDSALYLCASRLIATSYEQYFGPGTRLTVT.

J is TRBJ1-1 and V is TRBV5-1; D is possibly TRBD1 (6 bases). The CDR3 consists of 16 residues. V lost 0 bases and J lost 0, with 12 bases in between. Germline-derived CDR1 and CDR2 are SGHRS and YFSETQ. The chain's CDR3 is CASSLVAGDMNTEAFF. The CDR3 DNA reads TGCGCCAGCAGCTTGGTGGCAGGGGATATGAACACTGAAGCTTTCTTT.

V is TRBV28 and J is TRBJ1-5; a weak D match, TRBD1 (5 bases). Trimming shortened V by 9 bases and J by 0 bases, and 9 bases separated the two germline ends. CDR1 MDHEN and CDR2 SYDVKM come from the germline V gene. This CDR3 comprises 13 residues. CDR3 DNA: TGTGCCAGTAGGACAAGTAGCAATCAGCCCCAGCATTTT. Amino acid sequence: CASRTSSNQPQHF. The variable domain in full, with the rest retrieved from reference TRBV28 and TRBJ1-5, is DVKVTQSSRYLVKRTGEKVFLECVQDMDHENMFWYRQDPGLGLRLIYFSYDVKMKEKGDIPEGYSVSREKKERFSLILESASTNQTSMYLCASRTSSNQPQHFGDGTRLSIL.

This clone qualifies as medium-sized (0.01 to 0.1%). This sequence joins TRBV6-5 and TRBJ1-3; no definite D call. Trimming left V 6 bases short and J 1 base short, with 10 bases between. Germline V gives CDR1 MNHEY, CDR2 SVGAGI. The CDR3 runs to 14 residues. The CDR3 DNA reads as TGTGCCAGCAGGGAGTCGGGTTCTGGAAACACCATATATTTT. It yields the protein CASRESGSGNTIYF.

The chain combines TRBV6-6 with TRBJ2-7; TRBD2 matches 11 bases. This CDR3 is built from 16 residues. J gave up 3 bases and V 7 bases, and 11 bases lay outside the gene matches. CDR1 and CDR2 from the germline V gene are MNHNY and SVGAGI (reference sequence). Written as DNA, the CDR3 is TGTGCCAGCACCCTAAAAAGAGGGACTAGCGGCTACGAGCAGTACTTC. Translated, it gives CASTLKRGTSGYEQYF.

The gene calls are TRBV5-1 and TRBJ2-1, with D tentatively TRBD2 (6 bases). The V gene's germline CDR1 is SGHRS and CDR2 YFSETQ. Between the trimmed V and J ends, which lost 1 base and 3 bases, there was a span of 11 bases. This CDR3 is 15 amino acids long. In DNA, the CDR3 is TGCGCCAGCAGCTTGAGCCGGGGGAACTACAATGAGCAGTTCTTC. Its protein product is CASSLSRGNYNEQFF. The whole variable domain, filled in from reference TRBV5-1 and TRBJ2-1, reads KAGVTQTPRYLIKTRGQQVTLSCSPISGHRSVSWYQQTPGQGLQFLFEYFSETQRNKGNFPGRFSGRQFSNSRSEMNVSTLELGDSALYLCASSLSRGNYNEQFFGPGTRLTVL.

The chain links TRBV7-2 to TRBJ1-1; a weak D match, TRBD1 (6 bases). V was trimmed by 5 bases and J by 1 base, leaving 8 bases between them. Looked up from germline, CDR1 is SGHTA and CDR2 is FQGNSA. This CDR3 has 13 amino acids. The CDR3 region is CASSGDKNTEAFF. As DNA, the CDR3 is TGTGCCAGCAGCGGGGACAAGAACACTGAAGCTTTCTTT.

CDR3 bases: TGTGCCAGCAGCTTCCCGCGCACTGAAGCTTTCTTT. As protein: CASSFPRTEAFF. V usage is TRBV5-8 and J usage is TRBJ1-1; D call uncertain. The V end lost 2 bases, the J end lost 4 bases, and 6 bases lay between the germline ends. Looked up from germline, CDR1 is SGHTS and CDR2 is YDEGEE. The CDR3 loop spans 12 amino acids.

The J gene is TRBJ1-3, the V gene TRBV30, with 7 bases fitting TRBD1. The CDR3 runs to 16 residues. Germline CDR1 is GTSNPN and CDR2 is SVGIG (reference sequence). With V trimmed by 0 bases and J by 0 bases, 5 bases remained unmatched. CDR3 sequence: CAWSVTGALSGNTIYF. The CDR3 region has the DNA TGTGCCTGGAGTGTAACAGGGGCCCTCTCTGGAAACACCATATATTTT.

V gene TRBV4-1 combines with J gene TRBJ2-1; D gene uncertain. The CDR3 sequence is 14 residues long. Germline CDR1 reads MGHRA; CDR2 reads YSYEKL. V was clipped by 2 bases and J by 13 bases, with 18 bases between them. The chain's CDR3 is CASSQSPGSLIQFF. The CDR3 DNA is TGCGCCAGCAGCCAATCCCCGGGTTCCCTGATTCAGTTCTTC.

This rearrangement joins TRBV6-5 to TRBJ2-3, with D uncertain. Trimming removed 3 bases at V and 5 bases at J, with 6 bases between. The CDR3 consists of 12 residues. The germline V gene has CDR1 MNHEY and CDR2 SVGAGI. This CDR3 reads CASSYRIDTQYF. The CDR3 nucleotides are TGTGCCAGCAGTTATCGTATAGATACGCAGTATTTT.

This clone has only one observation. The CDR3 region has the DNA TGTGCCAGCAGCTTAGGGGCAGGGGGTCTGGGCATTCAGTACTTC. This gives the protein CASSLGAGGLGIQYF. V usage is TRBV13 and J usage is TRBJ2-4, with 7 bases matching TRBD1. Unmatched junction bases numbered 8, after V lost 0 bases and J lost 9 bases. CDR1 PRHDT and CDR2 FYEKMQ come from the germline V gene (reference sequence). The CDR3 contains 15 residues.

This sequence joins TRBV19 and TRBJ1-1; a possible D gene is TRBD1 (6 bases). The CDR3 has 13 amino acids. V was shortened by 11 bases and J by 0 bases, with 13 bases between the two germline ends. The germline gives CDR1 LNHDA, CDR2 SQIVND (reference sequence). The DNA for the CDR3 is TGTGCCGGGACCGGGACAATGAACACTGAAGCTTTCTTT. Its protein product is CAGTGTMNTEAFF.

The chain links TRBV29-1 to TRBJ2-1, with 7 bases fitting TRBD1. With V trimmed by 2 bases and J by 0 bases, 13 bases remained unmatched. Per germline, CDR1 SQVTM and CDR2 ANQGSEA. This CDR3 region has 18 residues. The CDR3 DNA follows: TGCAGCGTTGAAAAAAGGAGTGGGACAGTGAGCTCCTACAATGAGCAGTTCTTC. As protein: CSVEKRSGTVSSYNEQFF.

This clone was picked up a small number of times. The chain combines TRBV2 with TRBJ1-2; a possible D gene is TRBD1 (6 bases). V was pared by 4 bases and J by 4 bases, with 10 bases between. Per germline, CDR1 SNHLY and CDR2 FYNNEI. This CDR3 comprises 13 residues. CDR3 sequence reads: CASSATGSYGYTF. CDR3 nucleotide sequence: TGTGCCAGCAGTGCAACAGGGAGCTATGGCTACACCTTC. Using reference TRBV2 and TRBJ1-2 for the parts outside the CDR3, the full variable domain is EPEVTQTPSHQVTQMGQEVILRCVPISNHLYFYWYRQILGQKVEFLVSFYNNEISEKSEIFDDQFSVERPDGSNFTLKIRSTKLEDSAMYFCASSATGSYGYTFGSGTRLTVV.

The CDR3 region is CASSQVTGTGGPGELFF. The CDR3 DNA reads as TGCGCCAGCAGCCAGGTTACCGGGACAGGGGGACCCGGGGAGCTGTTTTTT. V usage is TRBV4-1 and J usage is TRBJ2-2, with TRBD1 matching 11 bases. This CDR3 spans 17 amino acids. The germline V gene has CDR1 MGHRA and CDR2 YSYEKL. V was clipped by 3 bases and J by 6 bases; unmatched bases: 9.

The chain joins TRBV21-1 to TRBJ2-1; the table's D call TRBD2 went unverified against the DNA. TRBV21-1 is tagged as a pseudogene. The CDR3 runs 17 residues. CDR3 amino acids: CASSNLRTSGSFHEQFF. The DNA of the CDR3 is TGTGCCAGCAGCAATCTGAGGACTAGCGGGAGTTTCCATGAGCAGTTCTTC.

This sequence joins TRBV18 and TRBJ2-7; D is ambiguous. This CDR3 region has 14 residues. The germline V gene has CDR1 KGHSH and CDR2 LQKENI. V lost 2 bases and J 3 bases, leaving 11 bases between the germline ends. CDR3 region: CASSPGSIFYEQYF. CDR3 DNA sequence: TGTGCCAGCTCACCAGGCAGTATATTCTACGAGCAGTACTTC. The entire variable domain, with the rest obtained from reference TRBV18 and TRBJ2-7, is as follows: NAGVMQNPRHLVRRRGQEARLRCSPMKGHSHVYWYRQLPEEGLKFMVYLQKENIIDESGMPKERFSAEFPKEGPSILRIQQVVRGDSAAYFCASSPGSIFYEQYFGPGTRLTVT.

The chain combines TRBV5-5 with TRBJ1-3; D might be TRBD1 (5 bases). Germline CDR1 is SGHKS and CDR2 is YYEKEE (reference sequence). Trimming removed 4 bases from V and 1 base from J, with 15 bases in between. The CDR3 spans 16 residues. The CDR3 sequence: CASSRDWGLSGNTIYF. The CDR3 DNA is TGTGCCAGCAGCCGCGATTGGGGCTTATCTGGAAACACCATATATTTT.

CDR3 protein: CASSQDRLWSYGYTF. DNA for the CDR3: TGCGCCAGCAGCCAAGACCGACTGTGGAGCTATGGCTACACCTTC. The chain links TRBV4-1 to TRBJ1-2; D unresolved. This CDR3 spans 15 amino acids. Per the germline V gene, CDR1 is MGHRA and CDR2 is YSYEKL. Between the trimmed V and J ends, which lost 0 bases and 4 bases, there was a span of 12 bases.

This sequence joins TRBV11-2 and TRBJ2-7, with 9 positions matching TRBD1. V lost 5 bases and J lost 0; bases outside the gene matches: 8. The CDR3 contains 16 residues. Germline loops: CDR1 SGHAT, CDR2 FQNNGV. CDR3: CASSLNPGQGSYEQYF. In DNA form, the CDR3 reads TGTGCCAGCAGCCTCAACCCGGGACAGGGCTCCTACGAGCAGTACTTC.

The chain carries TRBV3-1 (or the pseudogene TRBV3-2) and TRBJ2-7, with TRBD1 identical over 8 bases. Per germline, CDR1 LGHDT and CDR2 YNNKEL (reference sequence). V was pared by 4 bases and J by 4 bases, with 6 bases of the junction left unmatched. The CDR3 loop spans 14 amino acids. The chain's CDR3 is CASSPGTGEYEQYF. CDR3 DNA sequence: TGTGCCAGCAGCCCGGGGACAGGAGAATACGAGCAGTACTTC.

The V and J genes are TRBV6-6 and TRBJ1-6; no clear D. Germline assignment: CDR1 MNHNY and CDR2 SVGAGI (reference sequence). CDR3 length: 14 amino acids. Trimming cost V 2 bases and J 9 bases, with 11 bases left between them. The CDR3 is CASSYPEGGSPLHF. The CDR3, as DNA: TGTGCCAGCAGTTACCCCGAGGGTGGTTCACCCCTCCACTTT.

This clone was seen just once. The V gene is TRBV4-1, the J gene TRBJ1-1, with D perhaps matching TRBD1 (5 bases). CDR1 is MGHRA, CDR2 YSYEKL, per germline. With 1 base removed from V and 7 bases from J, the gap between germline ends came to 13 bases. The CDR3 covers 14 residues. The CDR3 DNA sequence: TGCGCCAGCAGCCAAGTGGCGGGGAGGGGTGAAGCTTTCTTT. Translated: CASSQVAGRGEAFF.

This rearrangement joins TRBV13 to TRBJ1-3; D is perhaps TRBD1 (6 bases). Trimming took 4 bases from V and 3 from J, leaving 16 bases between them. This CDR3 has 16 residues. Germline lookup yields CDR1 PRHDT and CDR2 FYEKMQ (reference sequence). The CDR3 DNA reads as TGTGCCAGCAGCTATAGAAGAGGGGGTTATGGAAACACCATATATTTT. Translated, it gives CASSYRRGGYGNTIYF.

The gene calls are TRBV5-1 and TRBJ2-3; tentative D call: TRBD2 (5 bases). The CDR3 has 16 amino acids. Germline V gene lookup returns CDR1 SGHRS and CDR2 YFSETQ. Between the trimmed V and J ends, which lost 0 bases and 2 bases, there was a span of 13 bases. CDR3 amino acids: CASSLELSGPTDTQYF. CDR3 DNA sequence: TGCGCCAGCAGCTTGGAATTAAGCGGTCCCACAGATACGCAGTATTTT.

J is TRBJ2-5 and V is TRBV3-1 (or the pseudogene TRBV3-2), with D possibly matching TRBD1 (5 bases). The V gene lost 1 base and the J gene lost 5 bases, with 8 bases spanning the gap. Germline CDR1 reads LGHDT; CDR2 reads YNNKEL (reference sequence). This CDR3 is built from 13 residues. CDR3 nucleotides: TGTGCCAGCAGCCAAGGGGGCTTGGAGACCCAGTACTTC. This encodes CASSQGGLETQYF.